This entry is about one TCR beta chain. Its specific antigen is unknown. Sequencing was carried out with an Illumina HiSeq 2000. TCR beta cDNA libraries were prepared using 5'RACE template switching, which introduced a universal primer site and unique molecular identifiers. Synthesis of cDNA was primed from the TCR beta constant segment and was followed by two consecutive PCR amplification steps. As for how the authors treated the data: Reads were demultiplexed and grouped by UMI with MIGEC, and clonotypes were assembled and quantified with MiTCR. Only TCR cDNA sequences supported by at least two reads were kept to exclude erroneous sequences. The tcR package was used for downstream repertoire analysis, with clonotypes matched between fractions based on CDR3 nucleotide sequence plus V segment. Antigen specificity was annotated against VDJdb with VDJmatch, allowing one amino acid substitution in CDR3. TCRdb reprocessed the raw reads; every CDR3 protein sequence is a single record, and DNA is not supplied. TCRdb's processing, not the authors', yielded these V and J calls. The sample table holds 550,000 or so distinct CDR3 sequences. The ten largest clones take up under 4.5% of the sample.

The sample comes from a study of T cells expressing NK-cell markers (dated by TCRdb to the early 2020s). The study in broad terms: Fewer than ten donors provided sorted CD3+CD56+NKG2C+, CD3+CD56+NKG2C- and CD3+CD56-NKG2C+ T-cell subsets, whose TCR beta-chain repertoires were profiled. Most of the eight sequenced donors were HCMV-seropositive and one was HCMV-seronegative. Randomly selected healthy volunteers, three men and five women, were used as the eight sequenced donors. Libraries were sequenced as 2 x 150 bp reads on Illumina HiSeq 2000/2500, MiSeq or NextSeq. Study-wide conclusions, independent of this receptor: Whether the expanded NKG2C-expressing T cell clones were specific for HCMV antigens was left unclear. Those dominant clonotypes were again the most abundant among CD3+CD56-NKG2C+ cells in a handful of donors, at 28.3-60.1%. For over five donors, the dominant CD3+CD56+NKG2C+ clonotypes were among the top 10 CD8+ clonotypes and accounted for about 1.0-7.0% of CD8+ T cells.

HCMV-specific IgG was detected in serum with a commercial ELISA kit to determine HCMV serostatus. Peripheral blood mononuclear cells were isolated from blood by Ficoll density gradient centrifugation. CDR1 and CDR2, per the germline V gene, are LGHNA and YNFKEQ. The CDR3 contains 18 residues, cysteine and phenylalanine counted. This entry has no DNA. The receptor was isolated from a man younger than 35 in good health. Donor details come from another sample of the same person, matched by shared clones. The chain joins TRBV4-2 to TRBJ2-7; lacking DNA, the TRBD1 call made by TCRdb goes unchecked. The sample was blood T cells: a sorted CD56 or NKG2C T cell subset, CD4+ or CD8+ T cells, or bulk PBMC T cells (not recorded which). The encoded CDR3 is CASSPLAPGTEKPYEQYF.